Sequencing of this T cell receptor (beta chain) was carried out in a study of spatial heterogeneity in lung cancer. A unique molecular identifier was carried by every single TCR cDNA molecule. MiXCR, run by TCRdb on the 5' RACE reads, gives a single entry per CDR3 protein. Of 22,000 or so distinct CDR3 sequences in the sample, 4.6% are singletons; the top ten hold about 35%. The sample holds many counts of this clonotype. Its matching antigen is unknown. The CDR3 is 14 amino acids. V lost 3 bases and J 11 bases, leaving 19 bases between the germline ends. CDR1 is SGHVS and CDR2 is FQNEAQ in the germline V gene. Time point in this sample: sample taken at primary tumor resection. From tumor, nontumor lung or frozen PBMC, whole RNA was taken unsorted for sequencing. Findings and caveats of the study: The study found ubiquitous expanded tumor TCRs in blood more at resection than follow-up.

The V gene is TRBV7-8, the J gene TRBJ1-1; D is undetermined. The material was PBMCs, obtained at surgery. This TCR was recovered from a male donor with early-stage non-small cell lung cancer. CDR3 sequence reads: CASSLAGPFPGAFF. The CDR3 region has the DNA TGTGCCAGCAGCTTGGCGGGTCCTTTTCCCGGGGCTTTCTTT. Drawing the rest from reference TRBV7-8 and TRBJ1-1, the complete variable domain is GAGVSQSPRYKVAKRGQDVALRCDPISGHVSLFWYQQALGQGPEFLTYFQNEAQLDKSGLPSDRFFAERPEGSVSTLKIQRTQQEDSAVYLCASSLAGPFPGAFFGQGTRLTVV.